These T cell receptor beta chains were read from a single sample in a study of T cell changes during pregnancy in multiple sclerosis. The table came from immunoSEQ multiplex PCR; TCRdb's copy has only in-frame clones and leaves some out. The data contain tens of thousands of clones, 90% to 95% of them singletons. Sequenced material: CD8+ T cells from peripheral blood mononuclear cells, taken before pregnancy. These receptors all stem from a female donor with multiple sclerosis, enrolled in a pregnancy study. Each CDR3 is given with its conserved first and last residue.

v_gene	j_gene	CDR3aa
TRBV9	TRBJ2-2	CASSGGGPGELFF
TRBV2	TRBJ2-1	CASPTGVSWDNEQFF
TRBV19	TRBJ1-1	CASSSHPREIWDGYTEAFF
TRBV7-6	TRBJ2-7	CASTSGTVSSQYF
TRBV5-8	TRBJ1-2	CASSGPGFRVGYTF
TRBV5-1	TRBJ1-2	CASSLEQGFYGYTF
TRBV30	TRBJ1-5	CAWSIAPPGRNQPQHF
TRBV28	TRBJ2-5	CASSADRYQETQYF
TRBV27	TRBJ2-1	CASRTGNNEQFF
TRBV19	TRBJ2-7	CASQPGGGEYEQYF
TRBV7-2	TRBJ2-7	CASSPIGTLPEQYF
TRBV6-5	TRBJ2-7	CASSQPGYEQYF
TRBV9	TRBJ2-5	CASSGQGLQETQYF
TRBV27	TRBJ2-7	CATMTGSLHEQYF
TRBV7-2	TRBJ2-7	CASSLKGSGGYEQYF
TRBV21-1	TRBJ2-7	CASTTPPGGRAVHPYEQYF
TRBV2	TRBJ1-5	CASSDMRGQNQPQHF
TRBV12-5	TRBJ2-7	CASGPPQAEYEQYF
TRBV6-5	TRBJ2-5	CASSSLAKKETQYF
TRBV19	TRBJ2-7	CASSIGTGRALEQYF
TRBV18	TRBJ2-5	CASSLDRFNPQETQYF
TRBV7-3	TRBJ2-5	CASSFVGTGVQETQYF
TRBV30	TRBJ1-1	CAWSLRGGATEAFF
TRBV27	TRBJ1-2	CASSATGVHGYTF
TRBV6-1	TRBJ2-7	CASIGDSSYEQYF
TRBV11-2	TRBJ1-6	CASSLEDSYNSPLHF
TRBV7-8	TRBJ2-2	CASSFNPTNPKGELFF
TRBV18	TRBJ2-5	CASSDDRNQETQYF
TRBV9	TRBJ2-1	CASSVRRGLASDEQFF
TRBV9	TRBJ2-5	CASSVGDWGGGETQYF
TRBV10-1	TRBJ2-1	CASRSSGANEQFF
TRBV4-1	TRBJ2-3	CASSQEDSTDTQYF
TRBV13	TRBJ2-5	CASSLGELQETQYF
TRBV7-9	TRBJ2-7	CASSLVDRGPDEQYF
TRBV13	TRBJ1-1	CASSLGQQGMNTEAFF
TRBV29-1	TRBJ1-1	CSAAGGEGMNTEAFF
TRBV4-1	TRBJ1-6	CASSTGTGVQDSPLHF
TRBV12-5	TRBJ1-2	CASGFWVDSYGYTF
TRBV10-3	TRBJ2-7	CAISESVGGTPYEQYF
TRBV14	TRBJ2-3	CASSRVGGTDTQYF
TRBV21-1	TRBJ2-5	CASRERLDSPETQYF
TRBV27	TRBJ1-5	CASSYSGGINQPQHF
TRBV21-1	TRBJ2-7	CASRSYEQYF
TRBV18	TRBJ2-1	CASSPTSPGLF
TRBV15	TRBJ2-3	CATSSSAGEGTDTQYF
TRBV27	TRBJ2-5	CASSKRGLETQYF
TRBV19	TRBJ1-2	CASSNSYGYTF
TRBV9	TRBJ2-1	CASSVGSGNEQFF
TRBV18	TRBJ1-6	CASSPRVQVSSPLHF
TRBV30	TRBJ2-1	CAWRGLAGIREQFF
TRBV4-1	TRBJ1-2	CASSPGVAAAPGGYTF
TRBV14	TRBJ2-1	CASSQAANEQFF
TRBV6-5	TRBJ2-5	CASSYGQSGGETQYF
TRBV14	TRBJ1-1	CASSQGAGEAFF
TRBV4-1	TRBJ2-2	CASSQEGEGLLGELFF